This T cell receptor beta chain was sequenced in a study of T-cell memory formation after mild COVID-19. For the study at large: TCR clustering was largely donor specific.

General study results and limits: Detection of some responders pre-infection suggested pre-existing cross-reactive memory T cells participated.

In germline, CDR1 is PRHDT, CDR2 FYEKMQ (reference sequence). The CDR3 length is 17 residues. V trimming: 1 base; J trimming: 7 bases; junction bases outside the gene matches: 4. With constant-segment primers, 5'RACE yielded cDNA libraries of TCR alpha and TCR beta that carried sample barcodes and UMIs. MiXCR was run by TCRdb on the 5' RACE reads, yielding one entry per CDR3 protein. The repertoire holds about 470,000 distinct CDR3 sequences, 15% to 20% seen once, with roughly an eighth in the top ten. Concerning this clonotype itself: What it binds is not known.

Sequencing input: PBMCs or a T cell subset sorted from them (not recorded which). This chain connects TRBV13 to TRBJ2-4; 16 bases are shared with TRBD2. The source is an adult woman who had mild COVID-19 (a few samples of this study predate the infection). Cell type and time point are not known. The CDR3 DNA reads as TGTGCCAGCAGCTTAGTGGGACTAGCGGGGGGGCGCAACATTCAGTACTTC. The encoded protein is CASSLVGLAGGRNIQYF.